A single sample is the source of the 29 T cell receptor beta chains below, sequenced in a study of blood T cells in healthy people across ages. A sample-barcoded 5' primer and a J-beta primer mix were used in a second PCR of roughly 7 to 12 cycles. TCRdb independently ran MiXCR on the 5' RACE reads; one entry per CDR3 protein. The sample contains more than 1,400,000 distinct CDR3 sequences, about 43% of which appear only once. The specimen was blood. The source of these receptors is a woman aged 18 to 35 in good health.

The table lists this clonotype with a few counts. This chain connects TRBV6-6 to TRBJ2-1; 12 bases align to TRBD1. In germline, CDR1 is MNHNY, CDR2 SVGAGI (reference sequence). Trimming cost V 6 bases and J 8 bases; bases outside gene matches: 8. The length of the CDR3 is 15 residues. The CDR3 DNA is TGTGCCAGCAGCCCCCGGGACAGGGGGCATGATGAGCAGTTCTTC. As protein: CASSPRDRGHDEQFF.

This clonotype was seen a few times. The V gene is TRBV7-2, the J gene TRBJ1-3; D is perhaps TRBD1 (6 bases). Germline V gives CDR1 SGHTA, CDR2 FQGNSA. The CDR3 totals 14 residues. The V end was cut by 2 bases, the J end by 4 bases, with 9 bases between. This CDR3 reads CASSLRGAGNTIYF. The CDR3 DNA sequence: TGTGCCAGCAGCTTACGGGGGGCCGGAAACACCATATATTTT.

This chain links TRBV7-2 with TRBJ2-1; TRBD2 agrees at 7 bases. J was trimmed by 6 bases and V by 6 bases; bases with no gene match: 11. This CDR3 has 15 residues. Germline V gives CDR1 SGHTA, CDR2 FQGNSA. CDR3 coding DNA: TGTGCCAGCAGATTGGTAGCGGGTCACGGCAATGAGCAGTTCTTC. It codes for CASRLVAGHGNEQFF.

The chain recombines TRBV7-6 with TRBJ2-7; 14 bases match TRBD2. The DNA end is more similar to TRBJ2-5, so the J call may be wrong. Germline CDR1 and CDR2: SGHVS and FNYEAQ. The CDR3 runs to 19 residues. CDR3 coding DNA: TGTGCCAGCAGCTTACTGACTAGCGGGGGGGCCATCAGCGTGGGGACCCAGTACTTC. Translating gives CASSLLTSGGAISVGTQYF.

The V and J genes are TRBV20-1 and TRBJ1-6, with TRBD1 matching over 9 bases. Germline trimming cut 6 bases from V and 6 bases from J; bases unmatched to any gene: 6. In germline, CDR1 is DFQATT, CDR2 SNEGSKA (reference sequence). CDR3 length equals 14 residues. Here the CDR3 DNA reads TGCAGTGCCTGGGACAGGGAGGCTAATTCACCCCTCCACTTT. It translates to CSAWDREANSPLHF.

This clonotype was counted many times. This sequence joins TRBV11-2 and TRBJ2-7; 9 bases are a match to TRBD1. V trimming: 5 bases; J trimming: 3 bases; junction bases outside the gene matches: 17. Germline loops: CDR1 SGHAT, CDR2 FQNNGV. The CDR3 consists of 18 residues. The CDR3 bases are TGTGCCAGCAGCCTCCATCTTTGGGACAGGGTATCAAGCTACGAGCAGTACTTC. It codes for CASSLHLWDRVSSYEQYF.

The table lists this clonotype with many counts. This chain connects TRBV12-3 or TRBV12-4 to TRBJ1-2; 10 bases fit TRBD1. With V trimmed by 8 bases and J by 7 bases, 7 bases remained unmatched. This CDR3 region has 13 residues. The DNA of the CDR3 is TGTGCCAGCTCCCCCGGGACAGGGGTTGGCTACACCTTC. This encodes CASSPGTGVGYTF.

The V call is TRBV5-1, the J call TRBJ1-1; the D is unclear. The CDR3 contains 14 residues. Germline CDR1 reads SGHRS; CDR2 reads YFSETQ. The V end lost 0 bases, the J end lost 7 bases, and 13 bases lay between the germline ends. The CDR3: CASSLAAGKIEAFF. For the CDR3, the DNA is TGCGCCAGCAGCTTGGCCGCTGGGAAGATTGAAGCTTTCTTT.

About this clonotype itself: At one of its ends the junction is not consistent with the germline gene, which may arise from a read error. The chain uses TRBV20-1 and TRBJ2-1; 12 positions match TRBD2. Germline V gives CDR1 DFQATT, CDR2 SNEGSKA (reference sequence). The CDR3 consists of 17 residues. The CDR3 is CSARATSGGYSYNEQFF. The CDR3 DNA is TGCAGCGCTAGAGCCACTAGCGGGGGGTACTCCTACAATGAGCAGTTCTTC.

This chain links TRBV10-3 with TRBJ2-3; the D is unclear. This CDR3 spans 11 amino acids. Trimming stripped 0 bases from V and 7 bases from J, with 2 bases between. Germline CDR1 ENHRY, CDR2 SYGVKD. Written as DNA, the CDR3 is TGTGCCATCAGTGAGTCTTATACGCAGTATTTT. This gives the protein CAISESYTQYF.

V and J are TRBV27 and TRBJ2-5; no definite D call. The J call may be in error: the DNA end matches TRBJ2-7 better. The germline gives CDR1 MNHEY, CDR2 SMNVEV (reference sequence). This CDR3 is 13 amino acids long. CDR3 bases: TGTGCCAGCAGCCCCTTGGATCGCTACGAGCAGTACTTC. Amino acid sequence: CASSPLDRYEQYF.

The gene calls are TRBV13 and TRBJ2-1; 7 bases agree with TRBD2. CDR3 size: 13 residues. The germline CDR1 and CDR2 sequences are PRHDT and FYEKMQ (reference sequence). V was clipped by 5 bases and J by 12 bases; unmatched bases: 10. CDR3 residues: CASSPSSGGRQFF. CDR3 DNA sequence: TGTGCCAGCAGCCCGTCTAGCGGAGGCCGGCAGTTCTTC.

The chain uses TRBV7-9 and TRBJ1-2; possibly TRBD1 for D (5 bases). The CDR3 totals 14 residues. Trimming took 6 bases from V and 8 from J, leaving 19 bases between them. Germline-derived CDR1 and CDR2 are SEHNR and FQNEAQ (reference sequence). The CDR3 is CASSFDPRRDGYTF. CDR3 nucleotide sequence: TGTGCCAGCAGTTTCGACCCCCGAAGGGACGGCTACACCTTC.

In DNA form, the CDR3 reads TGTGCCAGCAGCGTAGCACCCGGGGCCGGGTTTAATGAAAAACTGTTTTTT. The encoded protein is CASSVAPGAGFNEKLFF. The rearrangement links TRBV9 to TRBJ1-4; possible D gene TRBD1, 5 bases. CDR3 length: 17 residues. The V gene lost 0 bases and the J gene lost 4 bases, with 16 bases spanning the gap. Per germline, CDR1 SGDLS and CDR2 YYNGEE.

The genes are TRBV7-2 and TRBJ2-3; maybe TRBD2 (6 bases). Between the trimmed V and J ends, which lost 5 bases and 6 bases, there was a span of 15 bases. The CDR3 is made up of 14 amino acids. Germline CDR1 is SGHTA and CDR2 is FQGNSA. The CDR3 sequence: CASSGGVWVDTQYF. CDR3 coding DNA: TGTGCCAGCAGCGGAGGGGTCTGGGTGGATACGCAGTATTTT.

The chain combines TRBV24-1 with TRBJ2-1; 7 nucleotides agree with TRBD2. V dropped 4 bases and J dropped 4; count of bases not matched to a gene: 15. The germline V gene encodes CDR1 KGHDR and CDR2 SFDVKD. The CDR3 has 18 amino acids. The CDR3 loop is CATSEPVPSGGDYNEQFF. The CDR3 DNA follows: TGTGCCACCAGTGAACCTGTCCCTAGCGGTGGGGATTACAATGAGCAGTTCTTC.

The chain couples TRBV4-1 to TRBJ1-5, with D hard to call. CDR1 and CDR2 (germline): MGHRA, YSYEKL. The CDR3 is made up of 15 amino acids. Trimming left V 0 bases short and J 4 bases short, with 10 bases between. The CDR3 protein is CASSQDGGFNQPQHF. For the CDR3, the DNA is TGCGCCAGCAGCCAAGATGGAGGCTTTAATCAGCCCCAGCATTTT.

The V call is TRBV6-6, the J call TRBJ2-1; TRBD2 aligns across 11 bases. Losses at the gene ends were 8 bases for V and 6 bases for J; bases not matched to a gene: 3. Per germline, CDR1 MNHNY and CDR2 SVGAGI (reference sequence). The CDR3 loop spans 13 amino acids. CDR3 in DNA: TGTGCCAGCCTAGCGGGGGGTCTCAATGAGCAGTTCTTC. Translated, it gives CASLAGGLNEQFF.

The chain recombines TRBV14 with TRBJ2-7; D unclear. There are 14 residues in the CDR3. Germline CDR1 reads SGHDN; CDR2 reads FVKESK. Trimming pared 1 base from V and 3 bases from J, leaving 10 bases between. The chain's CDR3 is CASSQGNGYYEQYF. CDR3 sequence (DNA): TGTGCCAGCAGCCAAGGCAACGGCTACTACGAGCAGTACTTC.

The CDR3 is CSARGTSGVSDTQYF. The CDR3 DNA sequence: TGCAGTGCTAGAGGGACTAGCGGGGTTTCAGATACGCAGTATTTT. The chain is built from TRBV20-1 and TRBJ2-3; 12 bases map to TRBD2. The CDR3 spans 15 residues. CDR1 and CDR2 (germline): DFQATT, SNEGSKA (reference sequence). With V trimmed by 1 base and J by 4 bases, 3 bases remained unmatched.

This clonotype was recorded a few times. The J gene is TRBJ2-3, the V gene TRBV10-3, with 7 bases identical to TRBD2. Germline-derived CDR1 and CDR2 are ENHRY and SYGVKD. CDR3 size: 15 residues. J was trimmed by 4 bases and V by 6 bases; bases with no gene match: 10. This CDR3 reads CAISPGSGVADTQYF. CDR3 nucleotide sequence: TGTGCCATCAGCCCCGGCAGCGGGGTCGCAGATACGCAGTATTTT.

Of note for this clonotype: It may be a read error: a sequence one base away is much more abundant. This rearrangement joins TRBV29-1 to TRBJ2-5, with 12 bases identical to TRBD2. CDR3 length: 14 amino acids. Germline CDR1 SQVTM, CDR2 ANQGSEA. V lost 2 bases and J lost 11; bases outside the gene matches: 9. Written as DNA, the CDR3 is TGCAGCGTTGAAAGACTAGCGGGAGTGGGTGAGCAGTACTTC. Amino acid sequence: CSVERLAGVGEQYF.

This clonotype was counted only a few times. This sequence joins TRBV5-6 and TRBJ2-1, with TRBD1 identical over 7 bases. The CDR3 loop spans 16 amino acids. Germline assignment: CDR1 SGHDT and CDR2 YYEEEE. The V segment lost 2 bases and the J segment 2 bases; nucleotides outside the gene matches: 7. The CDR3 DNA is TGTGCCAGCAGCTTCGGTGACAGGGTGGCCTACAATGAGCAGTTCTTC. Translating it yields CASSFGDRVAYNEQFF.

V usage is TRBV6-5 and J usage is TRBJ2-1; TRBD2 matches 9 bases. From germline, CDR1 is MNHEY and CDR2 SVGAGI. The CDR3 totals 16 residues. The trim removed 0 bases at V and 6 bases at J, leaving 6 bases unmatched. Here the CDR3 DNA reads TGTGCCAGCAGTTACTCGATTGCTAGCGGGGCCAATGAGCAGTTCTTC. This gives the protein CASSYSIASGANEQFF.

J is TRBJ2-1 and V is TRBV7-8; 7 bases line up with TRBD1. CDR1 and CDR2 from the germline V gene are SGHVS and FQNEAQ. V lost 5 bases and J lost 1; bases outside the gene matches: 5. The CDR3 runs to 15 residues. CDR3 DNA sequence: TGTGCCAGCAGCCGGCAGGGGGTATCCTACAATGAGCAGTTCTTC. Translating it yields CASSRQGVSYNEQFF.

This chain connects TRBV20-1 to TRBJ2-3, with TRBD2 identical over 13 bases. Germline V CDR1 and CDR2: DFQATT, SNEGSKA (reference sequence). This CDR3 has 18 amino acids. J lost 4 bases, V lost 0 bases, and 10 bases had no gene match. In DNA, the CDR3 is TGCAGTGCTAGAGATTCGGGGACTAGCGGGGCGGGGGCAGATACGCAGTATTTT. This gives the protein CSARDSGTSGAGADTQYF.

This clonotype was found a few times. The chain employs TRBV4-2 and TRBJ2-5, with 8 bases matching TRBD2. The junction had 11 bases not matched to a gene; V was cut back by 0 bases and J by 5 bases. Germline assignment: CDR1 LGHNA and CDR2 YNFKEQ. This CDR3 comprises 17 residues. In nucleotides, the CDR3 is TGTGCCAGCAGCCAAGAAATGGTCGGGGGACTAGTGGAGACCCAGTACTTC. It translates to CASSQEMVGGLVETQYF.

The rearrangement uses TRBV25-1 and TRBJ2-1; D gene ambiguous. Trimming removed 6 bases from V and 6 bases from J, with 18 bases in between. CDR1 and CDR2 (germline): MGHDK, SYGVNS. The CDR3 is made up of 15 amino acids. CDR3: CASSAVGVGANEQFF. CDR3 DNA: TGTGCCAGCAGCGCCGTCGGTGTTGGCGCCAATGAGCAGTTCTTC.

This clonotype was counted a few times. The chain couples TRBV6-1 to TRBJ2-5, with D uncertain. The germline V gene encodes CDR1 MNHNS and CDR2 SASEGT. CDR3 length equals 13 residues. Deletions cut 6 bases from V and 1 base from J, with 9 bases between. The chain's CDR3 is CASRERGQETQYF. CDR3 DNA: TGTGCCAGCAGGGAGCGTGGCCAAGAGACCCAGTACTTC.